Detailed here is one TCR beta chain. These data originate in a study of shared T cell receptors in the human thymus. Germline V gene data show CDR1 as SGHVT and CDR2 as SQSDAQ. The CDR3 contains 16 residues. Trimming shortened V by 4 bases and J by 3 bases, and 15 bases separated the two germline ends. Assay: immunoSEQ multiplex PCR; the TCRdb copy retains only in-frame clones and omits some. The sample lists 500,000 to 750,000 clones, 85% to 90% occurring once. The sample was also reused in another study, on human thymus T cells. That study adds: Thymus was obtained from resections taken during corrective heart surgery. V and J gene usage appeared biased in thymic and blood repertoires.

The clonotype comes from a boy under two years old with a congenital heart defect. Input material: thymocytes. The chain uses TRBV7-4 and TRBJ1-4; a possible D gene is TRBD1 (5 bases). The CDR3 DNA reads as TGTGCCAGCAGCTCCGTCCCGGGACTCCCTAATGAAAAACTGTTTTTT. Protein: CASSSVPGLPNEKLFF.